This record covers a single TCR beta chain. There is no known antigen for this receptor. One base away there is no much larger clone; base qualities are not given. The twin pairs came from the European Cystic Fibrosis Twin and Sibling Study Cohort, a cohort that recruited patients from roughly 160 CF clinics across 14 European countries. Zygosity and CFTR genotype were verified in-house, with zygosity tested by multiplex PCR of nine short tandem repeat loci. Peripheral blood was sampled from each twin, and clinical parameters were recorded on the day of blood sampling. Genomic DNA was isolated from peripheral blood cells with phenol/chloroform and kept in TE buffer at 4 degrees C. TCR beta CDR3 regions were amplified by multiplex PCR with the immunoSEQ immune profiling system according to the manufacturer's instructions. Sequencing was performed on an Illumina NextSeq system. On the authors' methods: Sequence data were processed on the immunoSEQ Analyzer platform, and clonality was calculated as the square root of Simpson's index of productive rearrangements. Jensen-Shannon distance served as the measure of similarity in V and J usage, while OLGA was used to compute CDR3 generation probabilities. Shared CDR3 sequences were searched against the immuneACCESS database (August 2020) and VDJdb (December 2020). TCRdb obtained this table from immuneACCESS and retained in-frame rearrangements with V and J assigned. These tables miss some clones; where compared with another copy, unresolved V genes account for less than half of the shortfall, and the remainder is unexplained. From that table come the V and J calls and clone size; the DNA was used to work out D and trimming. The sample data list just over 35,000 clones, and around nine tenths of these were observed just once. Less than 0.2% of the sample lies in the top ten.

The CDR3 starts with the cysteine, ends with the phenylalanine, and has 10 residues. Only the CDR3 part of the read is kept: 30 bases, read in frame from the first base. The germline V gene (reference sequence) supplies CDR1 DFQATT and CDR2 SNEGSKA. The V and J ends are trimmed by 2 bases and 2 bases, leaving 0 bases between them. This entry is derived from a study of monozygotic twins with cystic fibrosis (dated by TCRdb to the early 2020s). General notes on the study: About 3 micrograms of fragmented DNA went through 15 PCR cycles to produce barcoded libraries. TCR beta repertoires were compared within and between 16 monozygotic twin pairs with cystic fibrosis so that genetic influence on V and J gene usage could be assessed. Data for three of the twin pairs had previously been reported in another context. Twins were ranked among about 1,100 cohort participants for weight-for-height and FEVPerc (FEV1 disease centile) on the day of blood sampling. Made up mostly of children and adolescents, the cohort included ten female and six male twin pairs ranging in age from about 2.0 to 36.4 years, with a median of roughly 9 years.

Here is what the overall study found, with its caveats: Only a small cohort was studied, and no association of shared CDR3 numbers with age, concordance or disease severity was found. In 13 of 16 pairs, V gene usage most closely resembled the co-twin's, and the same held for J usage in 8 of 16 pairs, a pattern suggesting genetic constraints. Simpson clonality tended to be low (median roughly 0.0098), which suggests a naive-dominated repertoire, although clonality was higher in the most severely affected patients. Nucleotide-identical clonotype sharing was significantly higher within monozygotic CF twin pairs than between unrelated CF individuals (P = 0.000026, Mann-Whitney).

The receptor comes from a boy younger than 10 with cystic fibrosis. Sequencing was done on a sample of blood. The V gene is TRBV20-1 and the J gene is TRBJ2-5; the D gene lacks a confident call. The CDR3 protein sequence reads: CSARQETQYF. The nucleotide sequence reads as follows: TGCAGTGCTAGACAAGAGACCCAGTACTTC.